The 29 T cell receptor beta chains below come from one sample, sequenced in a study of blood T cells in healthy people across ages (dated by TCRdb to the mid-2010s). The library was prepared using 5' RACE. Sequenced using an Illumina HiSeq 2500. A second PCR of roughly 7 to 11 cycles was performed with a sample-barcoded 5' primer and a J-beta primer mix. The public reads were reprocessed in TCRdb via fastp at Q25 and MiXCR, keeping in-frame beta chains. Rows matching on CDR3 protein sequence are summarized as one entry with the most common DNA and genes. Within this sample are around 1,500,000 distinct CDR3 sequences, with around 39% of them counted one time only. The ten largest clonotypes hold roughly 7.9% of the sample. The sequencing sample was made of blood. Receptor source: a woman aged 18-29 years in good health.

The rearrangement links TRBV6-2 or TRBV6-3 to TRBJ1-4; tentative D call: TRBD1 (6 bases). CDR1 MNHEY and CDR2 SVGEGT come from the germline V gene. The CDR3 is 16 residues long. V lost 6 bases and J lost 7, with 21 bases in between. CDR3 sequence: CASRPSGGGRGEKLFF. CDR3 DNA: TGTGCCAGCAGGCCCAGCGGCGGGGGGCGCGGTGAAAAACTGTTTTTT.

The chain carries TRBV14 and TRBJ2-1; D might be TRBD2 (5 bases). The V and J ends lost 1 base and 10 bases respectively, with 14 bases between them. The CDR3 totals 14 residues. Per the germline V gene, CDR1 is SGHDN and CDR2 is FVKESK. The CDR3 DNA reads TGTGCCAGCAGCCAAGTAGGCGGAGGAGAGGAGCAGTTCTTC. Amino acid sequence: CASSQVGGGEEQFF.

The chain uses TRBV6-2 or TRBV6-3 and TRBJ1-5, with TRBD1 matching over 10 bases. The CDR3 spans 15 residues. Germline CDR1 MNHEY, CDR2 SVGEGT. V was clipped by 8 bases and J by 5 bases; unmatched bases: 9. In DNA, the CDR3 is TGTGCCAGCGTATCGGGACAGGGGTACTATCAGCCCCAGCATTTT. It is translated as CASVSGQGYYQPQHF.

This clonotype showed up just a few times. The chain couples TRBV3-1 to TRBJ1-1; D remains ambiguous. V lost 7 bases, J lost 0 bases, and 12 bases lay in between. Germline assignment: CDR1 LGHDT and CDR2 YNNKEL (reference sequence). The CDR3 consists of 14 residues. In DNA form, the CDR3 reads TGTGCCAGCATGTCACGACACATGAACACTGAAGCTTTCTTT. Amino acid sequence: CASMSRHMNTEAFF. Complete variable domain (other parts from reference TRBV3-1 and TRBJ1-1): DTAVSQTPKYLVTQMGNDKSIKCEQNLGHDTMYWYKQDSKKFLKIMFSYNNKELIINETVPNRFSPKSPDKAHLNLHINSLELGDSAVYFCASMSRHMNTEAFFGQGTRLTVV.

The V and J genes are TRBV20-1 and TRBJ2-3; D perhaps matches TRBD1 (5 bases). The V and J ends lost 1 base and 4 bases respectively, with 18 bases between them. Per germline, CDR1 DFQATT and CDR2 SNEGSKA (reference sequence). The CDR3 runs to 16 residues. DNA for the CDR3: TGCAGTGCTAGAGTCAGCCGGCAGGGCCCTGCAGATACGCAGTATTTT. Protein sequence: CSARVSRQGPADTQYF.

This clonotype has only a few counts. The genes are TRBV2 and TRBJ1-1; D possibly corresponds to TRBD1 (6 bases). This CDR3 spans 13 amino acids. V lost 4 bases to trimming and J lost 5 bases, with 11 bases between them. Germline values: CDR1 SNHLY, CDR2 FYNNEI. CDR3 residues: CASSAGVATEAFF. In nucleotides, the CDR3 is TGTGCCAGCAGTGCAGGGGTTGCAACTGAAGCTTTCTTT.

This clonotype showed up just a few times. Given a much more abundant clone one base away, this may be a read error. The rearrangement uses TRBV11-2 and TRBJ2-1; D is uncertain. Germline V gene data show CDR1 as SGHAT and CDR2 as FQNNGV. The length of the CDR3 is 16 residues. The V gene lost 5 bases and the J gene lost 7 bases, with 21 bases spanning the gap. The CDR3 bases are TGTGCCAGCAGCCACTTGAGAGCGCCTCTCGGGAATGAGCAGTTCTTC. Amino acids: CASSHLRAPLGNEQFF. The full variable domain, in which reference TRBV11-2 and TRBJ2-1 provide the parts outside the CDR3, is EAGVAQSPRYKIIEKRQSVAFWCNPISGHATLYWYQQILGQGPKLLIQFQNNGVVDDSQLPKDRFSAERLKGVDSTLKIQPAKLEDSAVYLCASSHLRAPLGNEQFFGPGTRLTVL.

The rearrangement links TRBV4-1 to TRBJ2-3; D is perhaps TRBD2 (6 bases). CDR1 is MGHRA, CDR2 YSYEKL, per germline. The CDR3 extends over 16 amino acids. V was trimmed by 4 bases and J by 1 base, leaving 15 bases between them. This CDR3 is CASSLRDSRGTDTQYF. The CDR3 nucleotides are TGCGCCAGCAGCCTTCGGGACTCCCGCGGCACAGATACGCAGTATTTT.

The CDR3 region is CASSPTFGNYNEQFF. The CDR3, as DNA: TGTGCCAGCAGTCCTACCTTCGGGAACTACAATGAGCAGTTCTTC. The chain employs TRBV12-3 or TRBV12-4 and TRBJ2-1; perhaps TRBD2 as D (5 bases). The CDR3 is 15 amino acids. The V gene lost 5 bases and the J gene lost 3 bases, with 14 bases spanning the gap.

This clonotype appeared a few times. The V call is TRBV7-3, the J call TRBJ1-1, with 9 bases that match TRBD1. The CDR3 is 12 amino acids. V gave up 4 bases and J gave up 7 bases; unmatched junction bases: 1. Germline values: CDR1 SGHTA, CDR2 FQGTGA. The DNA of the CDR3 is TGTGCCAGCAGCTCGGACAGGGGTGAAGCTTTCTTT. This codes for CASSSDRGEAFF.

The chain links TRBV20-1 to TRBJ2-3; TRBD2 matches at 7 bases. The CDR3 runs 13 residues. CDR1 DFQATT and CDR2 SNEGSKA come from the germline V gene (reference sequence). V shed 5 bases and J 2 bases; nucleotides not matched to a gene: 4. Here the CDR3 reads CSALSGDTDTQYF. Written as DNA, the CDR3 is TGCAGTGCTCTAAGCGGGGACACAGATACGCAGTATTTT.

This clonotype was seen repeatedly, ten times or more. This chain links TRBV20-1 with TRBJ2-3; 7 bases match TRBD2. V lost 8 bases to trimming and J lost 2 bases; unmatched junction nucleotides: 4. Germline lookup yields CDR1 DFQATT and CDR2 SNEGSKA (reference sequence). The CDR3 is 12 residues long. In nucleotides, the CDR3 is TGCAGTAGCGGGGCCATCACAGATACGCAGTATTTT. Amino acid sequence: CSSGAITDTQYF.

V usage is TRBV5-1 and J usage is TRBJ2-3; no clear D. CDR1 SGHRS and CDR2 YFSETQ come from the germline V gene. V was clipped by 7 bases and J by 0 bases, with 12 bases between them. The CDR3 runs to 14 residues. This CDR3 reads CASAPYDSTDTQYF. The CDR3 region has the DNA TGCGCCAGCGCTCCGTACGATAGCACAGATACGCAGTATTTT. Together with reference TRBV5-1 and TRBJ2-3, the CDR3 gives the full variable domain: KAGVTQTPRYLIKTRGQQVTLSCSPISGHRSVSWYQQTPGQGLQFLFEYFSETQRNKGNFPGRFSGRQFSNSRSEMNVSTLELGDSALYLCASAPYDSTDTQYFGPGTRLTVL.

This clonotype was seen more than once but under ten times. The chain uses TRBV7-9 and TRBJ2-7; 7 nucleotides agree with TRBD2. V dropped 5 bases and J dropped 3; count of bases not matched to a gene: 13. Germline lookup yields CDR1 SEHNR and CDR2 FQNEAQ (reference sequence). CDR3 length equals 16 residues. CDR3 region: CASSRDASGKYYEQYF. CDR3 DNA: TGTGCCAGCAGCCGCGATGCTAGCGGAAAATACTACGAGCAGTACTTC.

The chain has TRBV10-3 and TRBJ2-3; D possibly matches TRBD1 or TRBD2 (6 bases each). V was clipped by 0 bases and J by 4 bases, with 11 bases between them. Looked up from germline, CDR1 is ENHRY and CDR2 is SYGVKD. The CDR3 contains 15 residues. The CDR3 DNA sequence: TGTGCCATCAGTGAGTCGAACGGGGGCTCAGATACGCAGTATTTT. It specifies CAISESNGGSDTQYF.

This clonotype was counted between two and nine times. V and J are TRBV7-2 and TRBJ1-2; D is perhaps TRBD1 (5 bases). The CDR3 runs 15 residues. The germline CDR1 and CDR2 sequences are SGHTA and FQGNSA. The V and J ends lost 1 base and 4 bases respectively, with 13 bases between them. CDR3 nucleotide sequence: TGTGCCAGCAGCTTAGGCGGGGGATCAGGCTATGGCTACACCTTC. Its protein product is CASSLGGGSGYGYTF.

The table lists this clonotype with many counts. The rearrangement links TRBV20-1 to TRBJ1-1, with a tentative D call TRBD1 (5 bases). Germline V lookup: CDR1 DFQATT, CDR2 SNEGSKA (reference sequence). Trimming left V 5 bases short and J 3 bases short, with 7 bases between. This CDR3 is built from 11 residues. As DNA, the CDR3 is TGCAGTGCTCGACAGTACACTGAAGCTTTCTTT. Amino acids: CSARQYTEAFF.

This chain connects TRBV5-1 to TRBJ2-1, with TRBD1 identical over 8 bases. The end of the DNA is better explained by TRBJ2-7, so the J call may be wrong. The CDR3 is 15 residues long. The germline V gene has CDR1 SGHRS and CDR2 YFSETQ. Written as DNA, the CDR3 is TGCGCCAGCAGCCAGACAGGGGACTCCTACAATGAGCAGTACTTC. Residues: CASSQTGDSYNEQYF.

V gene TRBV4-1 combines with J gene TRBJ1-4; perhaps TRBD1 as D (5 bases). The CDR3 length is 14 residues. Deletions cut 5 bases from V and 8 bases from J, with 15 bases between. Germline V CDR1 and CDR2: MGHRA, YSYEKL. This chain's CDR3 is CASSVRGDSEKLFF. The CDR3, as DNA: TGCGCCAGCAGCGTCCGAGGGGATTCGGAAAAACTGTTTTTT.

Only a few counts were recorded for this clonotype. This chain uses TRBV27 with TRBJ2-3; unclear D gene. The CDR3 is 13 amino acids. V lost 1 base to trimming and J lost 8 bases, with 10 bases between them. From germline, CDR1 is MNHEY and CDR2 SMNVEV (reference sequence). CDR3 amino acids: CASSLWIPGTQYF. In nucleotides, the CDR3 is TGTGCCAGCAGTTTATGGATTCCGGGTACGCAGTATTTT.

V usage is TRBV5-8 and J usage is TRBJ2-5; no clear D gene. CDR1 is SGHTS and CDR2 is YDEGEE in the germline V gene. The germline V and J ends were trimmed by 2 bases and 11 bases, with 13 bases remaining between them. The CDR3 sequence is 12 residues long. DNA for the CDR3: TGTGCCAGCAGCTTACACCGGGTAGAGCAGTACTTC. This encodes CASSLHRVEQYF.

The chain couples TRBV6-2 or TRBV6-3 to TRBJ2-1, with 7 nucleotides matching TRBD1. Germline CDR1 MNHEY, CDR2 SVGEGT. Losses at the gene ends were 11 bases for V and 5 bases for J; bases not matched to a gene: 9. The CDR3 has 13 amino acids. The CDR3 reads CAVHGQVDNEQFF. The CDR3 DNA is TGTGCCGTACACGGACAGGTAGACAATGAGCAGTTCTTC.

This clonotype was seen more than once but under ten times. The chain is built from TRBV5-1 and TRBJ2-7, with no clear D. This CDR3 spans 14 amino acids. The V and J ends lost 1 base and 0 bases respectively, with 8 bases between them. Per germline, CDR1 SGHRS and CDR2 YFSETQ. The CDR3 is CASSLNVGSYEQYF. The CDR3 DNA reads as TGCGCCAGCAGCTTGAATGTGGGCTCCTACGAGCAGTACTTC.

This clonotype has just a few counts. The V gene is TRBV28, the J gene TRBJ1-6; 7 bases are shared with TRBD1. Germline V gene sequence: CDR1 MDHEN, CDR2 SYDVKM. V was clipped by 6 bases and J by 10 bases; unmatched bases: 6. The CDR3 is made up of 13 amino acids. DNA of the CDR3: TGTGCCAGCAGCCGGACAGGACGCTCACCCCTCCACTTT. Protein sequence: CASSRTGRSPLHF.

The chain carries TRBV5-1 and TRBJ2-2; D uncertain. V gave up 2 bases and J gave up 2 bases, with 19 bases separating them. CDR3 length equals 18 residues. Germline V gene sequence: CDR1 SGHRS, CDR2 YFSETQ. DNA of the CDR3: TGCGCCAGCAGCTTAGCAGGCCCGATGAGTATAAACACCGGGGAGCTGTTTTTT. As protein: CASSLAGPMSINTGELFF.

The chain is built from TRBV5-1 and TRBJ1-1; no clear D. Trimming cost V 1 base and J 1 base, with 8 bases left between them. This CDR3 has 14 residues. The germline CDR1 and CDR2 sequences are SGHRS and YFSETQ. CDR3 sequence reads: CASSLRSENTEAFF. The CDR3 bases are TGCGCCAGCAGCTTGAGATCGGAGAACACTGAAGCTTTCTTT.

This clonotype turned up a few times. CDR3 loop: CASSLNAHGDYGYTF. In nucleotides, the CDR3 is TGTGCCAGCAGCTTGAATGCTCACGGGGACTATGGCTACACCTTC. V gene TRBV5-5 combines with J gene TRBJ1-2; D is unclear. The CDR3 extends over 15 amino acids. The V end lost 1 base, the J end lost 3 bases, and 13 bases lay between the germline ends. Germline CDR1 reads SGHKS; CDR2 reads YYEKEE (reference sequence). The whole variable domain, remainder taken from reference TRBV5-5 and TRBJ1-2, is DAGVTQSPTHLIKTRGQQVTLRCSPISGHKSVSWYQQVLGQGPQFIFQYYEKEERGRGNFPDRFSARQFPNYSSELNVNALLLGDSALYLCASSLNAHGDYGYTFGSGTRLTVV.

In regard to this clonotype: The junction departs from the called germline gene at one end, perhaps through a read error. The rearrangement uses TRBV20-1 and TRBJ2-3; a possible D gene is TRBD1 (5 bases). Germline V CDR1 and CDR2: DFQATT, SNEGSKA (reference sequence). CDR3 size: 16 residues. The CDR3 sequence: CSARTPAGRSTGTQYF. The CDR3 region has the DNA TGCAGTGCTAGAACCCCCGCTGGACGTAGCACAGGTACGCAGTATTTT.

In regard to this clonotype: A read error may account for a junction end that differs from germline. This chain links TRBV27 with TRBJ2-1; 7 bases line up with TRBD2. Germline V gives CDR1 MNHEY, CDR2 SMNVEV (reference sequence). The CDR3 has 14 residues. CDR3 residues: CAGSNHGRGSEQFF. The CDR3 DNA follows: TGTGCCGGCAGCAACCATGGACGCGGGAGTGAGCAGTTCTTC.